The source of this T cell receptor (beta chain) is a study of beta chain features in type 1 diabetes. Every single donor gave one heparinised blood draw, and these averaged around 120 mL. It was via CD45RO/CCR7/CD25/CD127/CD95/CD27 that CD4+ naive, central memory, regulatory and stem cell-like memory cells were sorted. The study's findings and limits: Over-representation of high TCR-expressing cells was a possible consequence of cDNA sequencing. Patients showed naive, central memory and Treg TCRB repertoires that appeared more similar than those of healthy donors.

In the case of this clone: What it binds is not known.

Expressed TCRB transcripts got sequenced, as all isolated RNA was reverse transcribed. Measured with immunoSEQ multiplex PCR; TCRdb has only the in-frame clones, and not every one. The table includes roughly 240,000 clones, roughly 14% detected once. This CDR3 contains 20 residues. The chain combines TRBV21-1 with TRBJ1-1; TRBD1 was called by the table and not checked on the DNA. TRBV21-1 is reported as a pseudogene. The material sequenced was naive CD4+ T cells from blood. This sequence originates from a woman between 40 and 50 years old in good health. This CDR3 reads CASSKAVGQAIWRGNTEAFF. CDR3 in DNA: TGTGCCAGCAGCAAAGCTGTAGGACAGGCCATCTGGCGCGGGAACACTGAAGCTTTCTTT.